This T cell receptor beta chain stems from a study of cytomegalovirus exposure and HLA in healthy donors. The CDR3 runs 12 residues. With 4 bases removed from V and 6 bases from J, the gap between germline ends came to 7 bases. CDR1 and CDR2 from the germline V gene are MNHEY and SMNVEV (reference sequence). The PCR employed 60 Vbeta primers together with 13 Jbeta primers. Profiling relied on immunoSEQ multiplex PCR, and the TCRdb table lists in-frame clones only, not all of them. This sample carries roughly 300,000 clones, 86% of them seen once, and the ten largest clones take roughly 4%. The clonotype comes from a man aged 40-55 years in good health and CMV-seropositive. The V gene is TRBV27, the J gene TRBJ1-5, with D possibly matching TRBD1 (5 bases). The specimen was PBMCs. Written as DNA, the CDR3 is TGTGCCAGCAGTTCGGGGGGTCAGCCCCAGCATTTT. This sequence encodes CASSSGGQPQHF.